This record covers a single TCR beta chain. Its antigen is not yet known. Per-base quality was not reported, and no clone a single base away is much larger than it. This record comes from a study of cytomegalovirus exposure and HLA in healthy donors (dated by TCRdb to 2017 to 2019). A note on the overall study: An earlier analysis of several hundred of the donors reported over 250 Gb of sequence data and 95 million to 120 million unique TCR beta sequences obtained from about 179 million T cells. Roughly 300 gigabases of sequencing data and 70 million to 85 million unique TCR sequences were included in an early release covering 500 to 750 HLA-typed donors. The genetic ancestry cluster associated with self-reported Caucasian donors included about 81% of the 300 to 400 genotyped donors. The study aimed to test whether signatures of past pathogen exposure could be identified by cataloging public T cell receptors. The study used immunosequencing to profile the T cell repertoires of approximately 630 subjects and linked those repertoires to cytomegalovirus serostatus. Besides the first cohort of roughly 700 subjects, a separate validation cohort made up of over a hundred different subjects was used. To predict cytomegalovirus infection status, the study brought together high-throughput TCR immunosequencing, statistical association of individual TCRs with disease status, and machine learning. In a later analysis, previously published TCR beta repertoires from about 640 donors were re-analyzed and high-resolution HLA genotyping was added so that TCR occurrence patterns could be studied. Rather than using new phenotypic data, the later analysis identified candidate immune exposures from TCR beta sequences and from how often those sequences occurred across donors. An earlier analysis of approximately 580 of the donors used high-throughput TCR beta sequencing to judge whether each TCR beta V gene segment behaved as functional or pseudogenic. Alongside the repertoire data, information on donor age, sex, ethnicity and CMV serostatus was compiled. A later genetic analysis used genome-wide SNP genotypes for about 65% of the 666 donors, treating that subset as a discovery cohort. All discovery cohort repertoires had been generated using a single sequencing platform. HLA typing covered class I and class II loci at four-digit resolution. The number of donors typed differed by locus, with about 620-630 for A, B, C, DRB1 and DQB1, around 520 for DQA1, nearly 610 for DPA1, and over 400 for DPB1. Five DR-DQ haplotypes were handled as single units for association and clustering because linkage in the cohort was strong. Across 300 to 500 genotyped donors of the cohort, an average of roughly 250,000 unique TCR beta nucleotide sequences per donor were sequenced, and roughly 17% of those sequences were non-productive.

The CDR3 measures 12 amino acids from cysteine to phenylalanine. The kept DNA is CDR3 alone, 36 bases in frame from the first base. CDR1 SGHDN and CDR2 FVKESK were looked up in the germline V gene. V and J are truncated by 8 bases and 1 base respectively, leaving an intervening sequence of 7 bases. Libraries were built with the immunoSEQ multiplex PCR assay. For the multiplex PCR, a mixture combining 60 forward primers for TCR Vbeta segments and 13 reverse primers for TCR Jbeta segments was used. Amplification of the CDR3 region of rearranged TCR beta genes was performed with a multiplex PCR assay on genomic DNA. The amplified TCR beta libraries were sequenced on the Illumina HiSeq System as 87-base-pair reads. The paper's data handling went like this. Across the 500 to 750 repertoires, a later analysis counted about 81 million unique TCR beta chains, roughly 11 million of which were shared by at least two donors. Raw reads were error-corrected and collapsed into unique sequences with a nearest-neighbor algorithm that merged closely related sequences to remove PCR and sequencing errors. CDR3 sequences were aligned to IMGT reference sequences to assign V, D and J gene segments. For a sequence to be retained, a match of at least six nucleotides was required to both a V gene segment and a J gene segment. A rearrangement counted as productive if the CDR3 had no stop codons and remained in frame with V and J, and every other rearrangement counted as non-productive. CDR3 was defined according to IMGT convention as the region running from the second conserved V-encoded cysteine to the conserved J-encoded phenylalanine. Sequences without an unambiguous match to a single V gene segment were excluded from the earlier analysis of several hundred of the donors. An earlier analysis of 500 to 700 of the donors classified V segments as functional when productive rearrangements were above 56.7% and as segregating when the standard deviation between donors was above 5%. A statistical classification framework was built to diagnose cytomegalovirus status from the catalog of TCR beta chain sequences. V and J gene assignment, in a later analysis, came from comparing TCR nucleotide sequences with IMGT/GENE-DB human TR gene sequences. A later analysis assigned CDR3 sequences and most-parsimonious VDJ recombination scenarios with the TCRdist pipeline. In a later analysis, each TCR beta chain was defined by its CDR3 amino acid sequence together with its V-gene family, and reads lacking a unique V-gene family were excluded. As a way to deal with suspected cross-contamination and a sequencing artifact, a later analysis dropped over 550 nucleotide sequences that were highly shared and had low generation probability. In a later analysis, a clonal expansion index for each public chain was calculated from normalized within-repertoire ranks of inferred template counts. A later analysis computed generation probabilities with a VDJ recombination model fitted to out-of-frame rearrangements, and checked the results against IGoR. Hypergeometric tests were used in a later analysis to score TCR-TCR, TCR-HLA and TCR-CMV co-occurrence, with a repertoire-size bias correction applied to the TCR pairs. False discovery rates were estimated in a later analysis by permuting HLA or CMV assignments 20 times. A later analysis grouped co-occurring TCRs with DBSCAN, adding TCRdist sequence similarity when clustering within HLA-allele-positive subsets. Repertoires with fewer than 30,000 or more than 120,000 public chains were left out of co-occurrence clustering, as were five repertoires with anomalous nucleotide sharing. In its TCRdb copy, this immuneACCESS table keeps in-frame sequences only and misses some clones. Where compared with another copy, unresolved V genes explain less than half of these, and the others have no known cause. V and J calls and clone size are given by that table; D and trimming were obtained from the DNA. This sample lists 150,000 or so clones; approximately 85% were detected once. Jointly, the top ten make up approximately 9.4% of the sample.

The cohort comprised some 680 healthy bone marrow donors. At the time of sampling, every cohort member was nominally healthy, though immune exposures that went unrecorded were likely present. The donor tested CMV seropositive and was one of the 289 seropositive cohort members. A peripheral blood sample was provided by each donor, and peripheral blood mononuclear cells were used for TCR beta sequencing. Genomic DNA was extracted from the blood cell samples with the Qiagen DNeasy Blood Extraction Kit. What the research found in general, with its limitations: Strong co-occurrence of HLA alleles, especially DR and DQ, made assigning TCR associations to individual alleles difficult. The only immune exposure information available for the cohort was CMV serostatus. In an earlier analysis of around 500 of the donors, most TCR beta V segments appeared in productive rearrangements about 87% or about 30% of the time, broadly matching IMGT annotations. Compared with the roughly 720-donor mean, donors in an Asian-associated ancestry cluster had fewer N-insertions in productive TCRs, according to a later genetic analysis. The presence/absence analyses assumed that sequencing depth was roughly uniform across donors, and that assumption may not be true. A total of fewer than 200 TCR beta chains were listed by the study as associated with cytomegalovirus. The cohort was sequenced for TCR beta chains only, and without alpha or paired-chain data the features that could be detected were limited. Linkage disequilibrium might explain the correlated functional status among segregating V segments, but an unknown experimental factor could not be ruled out. V-gene and J-gene trimming of TCR beta chains was associated with a missense DCLRE1C variant in a later genetic analysis, and the association was replicated in an independent cohort. A further reported finding was that TCR beta sequences accurately predicted the HLA-A and HLA-B alleles for most subjects in the first cohort. Because HLA typing was unavailable for some donors at each locus, only the typed subset was used in association tests. The 87-base-pair reads could not distinguish some IMGT-functional V segments, including TRBV6-2 and TRBV6-3, so those segments were excluded. While some public TCRs were present in many individuals, most TCR sequences turned up only very rarely across donors. A cluster of highly shared sequence variants was judged likely to be a technical artifact of the sequencing pipeline. A later analysis found that HLA-associated TCR beta chains were more clonally expanded and had lower generation probabilities than equally common non-associated chains. A later analysis found that most CMV-associated TCR beta chains appeared HLA-restricted, with HLA associations seemingly driven largely by CMV exposure. The authors suggested that the approach could potentially be extended to other disease states and immunological phenotypes. A few of the identified cytomegalovirus-associated TCR beta chains were confirmed in vitro to be specific for cytomegalovirus antigens. In a later analysis, TCR association rates were found to vary across HLA loci, with the most associated TCRs seen for DRB1 alleles and the fewest for HLA-C alleles. The earlier analysis of around 600 of the donors excluded approximately 15 rarely observed V segments, including chromosome 9 orphons, because counts were too low. A later analysis associated 15,000 to 20,000 TCR beta sequences with specific HLA alleles at a false discovery rate of 0.05. According to a later analysis, parvovirus B19, influenza, CMV and Epstein-Barr virus appeared linked to several top co-occurrence clusters. The classifier was reported to diagnose cytomegalovirus status with high specificity and sensitivity in both the original cohort and the validation cohort.

This receptor was taken from a man aged 18 to 35 in good health and CMV-seropositive. Rearrangement joined TRBV14 to TRBJ2-3; 5 matching bases give a weak D call of TRBD1. The sequencing input was PBMCs. The CDR3 amino acid sequence is: CASWGGTDTQYF. The sequence in DNA is TGTGCCAGCTGGGGCGGCACAGATACGCAGTATTTT.